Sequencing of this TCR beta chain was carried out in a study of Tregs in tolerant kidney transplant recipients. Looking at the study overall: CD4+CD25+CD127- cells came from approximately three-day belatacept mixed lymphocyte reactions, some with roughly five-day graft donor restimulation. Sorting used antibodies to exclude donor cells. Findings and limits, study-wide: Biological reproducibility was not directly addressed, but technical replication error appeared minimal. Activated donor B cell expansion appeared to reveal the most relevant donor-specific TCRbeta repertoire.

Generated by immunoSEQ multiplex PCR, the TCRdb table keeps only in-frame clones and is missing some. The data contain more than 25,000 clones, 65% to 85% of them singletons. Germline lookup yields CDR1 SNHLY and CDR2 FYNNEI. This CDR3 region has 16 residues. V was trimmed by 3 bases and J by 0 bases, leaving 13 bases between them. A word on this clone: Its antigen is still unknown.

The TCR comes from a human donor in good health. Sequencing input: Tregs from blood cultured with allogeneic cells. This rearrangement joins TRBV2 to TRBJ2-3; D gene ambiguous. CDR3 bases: TGTGCCAGCAGTGATGTGGCGGCATCTAGCACAGATACGCAGTATTTT. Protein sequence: CASSDVAASSTDTQYF.